What follows are 23 T cell receptor beta chains derived from one specimen sequenced in a study of early T cells in non-severe SARS-CoV-2 infection. TCRdb re-called the 5' RACE reads with MiXCR, one entry per CDR3 protein. The table includes about 79,000 distinct CDR3 sequences, approximately 13% detected once. The sample comprised whole blood. These receptors all come from an adult who was a healthcare worker with PCR-confirmed SARS-CoV-2 infection or an uninfected control (not recorded which).

This clonotype showed up just a few times. A junction boundary mismatches the germline segment, possibly from a read error. The chain combines TRBV15 with TRBJ2-6; the D is unclear. The germline CDR1 and CDR2 sequences are LNHNV and YYDKDF (reference sequence). The CDR3 spans 16 residues. The CDR3 spells CATSGEVPSGANVLTF. CDR3 coding DNA: TGTGCCACCAGCGGAGAGGTGCCCTCTGGGGCCAACGTCCTGACTTTC.

This clonotype was observed a few times. The chain couples TRBV12-3 or TRBV12-4 to TRBJ2-2, with D tentatively TRBD1 (5 bases). The V gene lost 6 bases and the J gene lost 1 base, with 12 bases spanning the gap. The CDR3 sequence is 15 residues long. CDR3 nucleotide sequence: TGTGCCAGCAGGGAGCAGGGCCTGAACACCGGGGAGCTGTTTTTT. Protein product: CASREQGLNTGELFF.

In its sample, this clonotype was seen many times. V is TRBV12-3 or TRBV12-4 and J is TRBJ2-2; D uncertain. The CDR3 runs to 15 residues. Trimming removed 1 base from V and 0 bases from J, with 6 bases in between. The CDR3 DNA follows: TGTGCCAGCAGTTTAGGCGGTTCGAACACCGGGGAGCTGTTTTTT. It translates to CASSLGGSNTGELFF.

This clonotype has at least ten counts. The chain recombines TRBV4-1 with TRBJ2-1; D may match TRBD1 or TRBD2 (6 bases each). The V end was cut by 8 bases, the J end by 6 bases, with 11 bases between. Germline V lookup: CDR1 MGHRA, CDR2 YSYEKL. The CDR3 is 12 residues long. The CDR3 region is CASLGGGNEQFF. The CDR3 bases are TGCGCCAGCCTCGGAGGGGGCAATGAGCAGTTCTTC.

This sequence joins TRBV11-2 and TRBJ2-3; D is possibly TRBD2 (5 bases). The CDR3 runs to 13 residues. Trimming took off 6 bases at V and 1 base at J, with 8 bases between the two ends. From germline, CDR1 is SGHAT and CDR2 FQNNGV. CDR3 residues: CASSRERTDTQYF. DNA for the CDR3: TGTGCCAGCAGTCGGGAACGCACAGATACGCAGTATTTT. Based on the CDR3 plus reference TRBV11-2 and TRBJ2-3, the full variable domain is EAGVAQSPRYKIIEKRQSVAFWCNPISGHATLYWYQQILGQGPKLLIQFQNNGVVDDSQLPKDRFSAERLKGVDSTLKIQPAKLEDSAVYLCASSRERTDTQYFGPGTRLTVL.

The chain is built from TRBV2 and TRBJ1-2; TRBD1 is a possible D gene (5 bases). The CDR3 is 14 amino acids. With 7 bases removed from V and 5 bases from J, the gap between germline ends came to 17 bases. Germline V gene data show CDR1 as SNHLY and CDR2 as FYNNEI. The CDR3 bases are TGTGCCAGCAATAACGGCAAGGGGAGGTATGGCTACACCTTC. This codes for CASNNGKGRYGYTF.

This clonotype was recorded once. CDR3 sequence: CASSEELASYEQYF. In nucleotides, the CDR3 is TGTGCCAGCAGTGAAGAACTGGCCTCCTACGAGCAGTACTTC. This chain connects TRBV2 to TRBJ2-7; no reliable D call. Trimming stripped 1 base from V and 0 bases from J, with 7 bases between. The length of the CDR3 is 14 residues. In germline, CDR1 is SNHLY, CDR2 FYNNEI.

The rearrangement joins TRBV20-1 to TRBJ1-6, with D unclear. The V gene's germline CDR1 is DFQATT and CDR2 SNEGSKA (reference sequence). Trimming took 2 bases from V and 6 from J, leaving 14 bases between them. The CDR3 totals 15 residues. The CDR3 loop reads CSARRPAPFNSPLHF. CDR3 nucleotide sequence: TGCAGTGCTAGAAGACCTGCGCCCTTTAATTCACCCCTCCACTTT.

This clonotype was found many times. The J gene is TRBJ2-1, the V gene TRBV2; D is possibly TRBD1 (5 bases). CDR3 length: 16 amino acids. Germline-derived CDR1 and CDR2 are SNHLY and FYNNEI. Trimming pared 6 bases from V and 3 bases from J, leaving 18 bases between. The CDR3: CASRAHLDSYYNEQFF. CDR3 DNA sequence: TGTGCCAGCAGAGCCCATCTCGACAGTTACTACAATGAGCAGTTCTTC.

CDR3: CASESPYQETQYF. In DNA form, the CDR3 reads TGTGCCAGCGAATCTCCGTACCAAGAGACCCAGTACTTC. This chain joins TRBV6-1 and TRBJ2-5, with D unresolved. V shed 8 bases and J shed 0 bases, with 10 bases lying between them. Germline V gene lookup returns CDR1 MNHNS and CDR2 SASEGT. The CDR3 has 13 amino acids.

This clonotype was seen a few times. This chain uses TRBV30 with TRBJ2-3, with a possible D match to TRBD2 (5 bases). Trimming took off 5 bases at V and 2 bases at J, with 8 bases between the two ends. CDR1 is GTSNPN, CDR2 SVGIG, per germline (reference sequence). The CDR3 extends over 12 amino acids. The CDR3: CAWARVTDTQYF. The CDR3 DNA follows: TGTGCCTGGGCGAGGGTCACAGATACGCAGTATTTT. The whole variable domain, filled in from reference TRBV30 and TRBJ2-3, reads SQTIHQWPATLVQPVGSPLSLECTVEGTSNPNLYWYRQAAGRGLQLLFYSVGIGQISSEVPQNLSASRPQDRQFILSSKKLLLSDSGFYLCAWARVTDTQYFGPGTRLTVL.

The chain joins TRBV2 to TRBJ1-5, with 8 bases identical to TRBD1. This CDR3 has 18 amino acids. CDR1 SNHLY and CDR2 FYNNEI come from the germline V gene. With 6 bases clipped from V and 3 bases from J, the junction kept 16 bases outside the gene matches. The CDR3 here is CASSRLVLRGLDNQPQHF. The CDR3 DNA reads as TGTGCCAGCAGCCGACTCGTCCTCAGGGGGCTTGACAATCAGCCCCAGCATTTT.

The table lists this clonotype with a few counts. The chain employs TRBV11-1 and TRBJ2-1, with a possible D match to TRBD2 (6 bases). Between the trimmed V and J ends, which lost 9 bases and 6 bases, there was a span of 9 bases. Germline CDR1 and CDR2: SGHAT and FQDESV (reference sequence). The CDR3 consists of 11 residues. The chain's CDR3 is CASSRGNEQFF. The CDR3 DNA reads as TGTGCCAGTTCGCGGGGCAATGAGCAGTTCTTC.

A few counts support this clonotype. This chain joins TRBV28 and TRBJ2-5; 9 bases are shared with TRBD2. V lost 6 bases and J lost 2; bases outside the gene matches: 4. The CDR3 runs 14 residues. Germline V lookup: CDR1 MDHEN, CDR2 SYDVKM. The CDR3 coding sequence is TGTGCCAGCAGCCCCAGCGGGGGGCAAGAGACCCAGTACTTC. This encodes CASSPSGGQETQYF.

This clonotype has only a few counts. The chain is built from TRBV5-1 and TRBJ1-2; TRBD1 aligns across 7 bases. The V gene end was trimmed by 5 bases and the J gene end by 6 bases; junction bases not matched to a gene: 16. CDR1 SGHRS and CDR2 YFSETQ come from the germline V gene. This CDR3 comprises 16 residues. The CDR3 DNA follows: TGCGCCAGCAGTTTTCGGACAGGCGGCAACAGTCATGGCTACACCTTC. Protein: CASSFRTGGNSHGYTF.

This clonotype was seen a handful of times. The CDR3 region is CASSQDRQVLEGYTF. The DNA of the CDR3 is TGTGCCAGCAGCCAAGATAGACAGGTATTGGAAGGCTACACCTTC. This sequence joins TRBV3-1 and TRBJ1-2, with TRBD1 as a possible D gene (6 bases). The CDR3 contains 15 residues. CDR1 is LGHDT, CDR2 YNNKEL, per germline (reference sequence). V lost 0 bases and J 8 bases, leaving 16 bases between the germline ends. The whole variable domain, filled in from reference TRBV3-1 and TRBJ1-2, reads DTAVSQTPKYLVTQMGNDKSIKCEQNLGHDTMYWYKQDSKKFLKIMFSYNNKELIINETVPNRFSPKSPDKAHLNLHINSLELGDSAVYFCASSQDRQVLEGYTFGSGTRLTVV.

In its sample, this clonotype was seen many times. The V call is TRBV10-3, the J call TRBJ2-1; D possibly corresponds to TRBD2 (5 bases). CDR1 is ENHRY and CDR2 is SYGVKD in the germline V gene. The CDR3 is made up of 15 amino acids. Trimming shortened V by 3 bases and J by 8 bases, and 17 bases separated the two germline ends. The chain's CDR3 is CAISESSVGKDEQFF. CDR3 nucleotides: TGTGCCATCAGTGAATCAAGCGTCGGGAAGGATGAGCAGTTCTTC.

A few counts support this clonotype. The chain links TRBV29-1 to TRBJ2-5; possible D gene TRBD1, 6 bases. V shed 4 bases and J shed 5 bases, with 14 bases lying between them. Germline V gene data show CDR1 as SQVTM and CDR2 as ANQGSEA. This CDR3 comprises 13 residues. The CDR3 region has the DNA TGCAGCGTTGCCCCCAAGGGGGTTGAGACCCAGTACTTC. Residues: CSVAPKGVETQYF.

The sample holds a few counts of this clonotype. This CDR3 reads CASSFGPGTGTNEQFF. As DNA, the CDR3 is TGTGCCAGCAGCTTTGGCCCCGGGACAGGTACAAATGAGCAGTTCTTC. This chain uses TRBV11-2 with TRBJ2-1; 8 bases are shared with TRBD1. The CDR3 extends over 16 amino acids. V dropped 3 bases and J dropped 7; count of bases not matched to a gene: 11. CDR1 is SGHAT and CDR2 is FQNNGV in the germline V gene.

This rearrangement joins TRBV5-4 to TRBJ2-7; 7 nucleotides match TRBD1. The CDR3 is 14 residues long. The junction had 8 bases not matched to a gene; V was cut back by 5 bases and J by 3 bases. Per the germline V gene, CDR1 is SGHNT and CDR2 is YYREEE (reference sequence). CDR3 in amino acids: CASSYTGTDYEQYF. The CDR3 DNA follows: TGTGCCAGCAGTTATACCGGGACAGACTACGAGCAGTACTTC. Full variable domain (outside the CDR3, taken from reference TRBV5-4 and TRBJ2-7): ETGVTQSPTHLIKTRGQQVTLRCSSQSGHNTVSWYQQALGQGPQFIFQYYREEENGRGNFPPRFSGLQFPNYSSELNVNALELDDSALYLCASSYTGTDYEQYFGPGTRLTVT.

The chain links TRBV7-9 to TRBJ2-2; TRBD2 might be the D (5 bases). CDR1 and CDR2 from the germline V gene are SEHNR and FQNEAQ (reference sequence). The CDR3 has 14 amino acids. With 3 bases removed from V and 4 bases from J, the gap between germline ends came to 9 bases. The CDR3 loop reads CASSLQGSTGELFF. CDR3 DNA sequence: TGTGCCAGCAGCTTGCAAGGGAGCACCGGGGAGCTGTTTTTT.

In its sample, this clonotype was seen a few times. The V and J genes are TRBV20-1 and TRBJ1-5; unclear D gene. This CDR3 contains 12 residues. V lost 1 base and J lost 7, with 8 bases in between. Germline V gene data show CDR1 as DFQATT and CDR2 as SNEGSKA (reference sequence). In DNA, the CDR3 is TGCAGTGCTAGAGGAGTATCGCAGCCCCAGCATTTT. Its protein product is CSARGVSQPQHF.

This clonotype turned up a few times. The chain has TRBV19 and TRBJ2-1; D might be TRBD2 (6 bases). The CDR3 length is 15 residues. V was shortened by 3 bases and J by 4 bases, with 13 bases between the two germline ends. CDR1 is LNHDA, CDR2 SQIVND, per germline (reference sequence). DNA of the CDR3: TGTGCCAGTAGTATCATTAGCGGAGGGTACAATGAGCAGTTCTTC. It translates to CASSIISGGYNEQFF.